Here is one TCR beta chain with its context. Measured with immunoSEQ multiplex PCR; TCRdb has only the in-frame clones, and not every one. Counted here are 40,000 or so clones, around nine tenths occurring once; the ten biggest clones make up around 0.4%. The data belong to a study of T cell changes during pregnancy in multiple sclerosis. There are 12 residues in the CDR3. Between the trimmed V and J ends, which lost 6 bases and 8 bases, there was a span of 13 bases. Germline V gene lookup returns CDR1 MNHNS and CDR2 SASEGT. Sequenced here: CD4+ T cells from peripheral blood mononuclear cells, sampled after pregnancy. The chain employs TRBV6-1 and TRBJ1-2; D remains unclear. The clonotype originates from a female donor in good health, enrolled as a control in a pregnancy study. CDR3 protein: CASSAWVEGYTF. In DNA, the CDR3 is TGTGCCAGCAGCGCCTGGGTGGAGGGCTACACCTTC.